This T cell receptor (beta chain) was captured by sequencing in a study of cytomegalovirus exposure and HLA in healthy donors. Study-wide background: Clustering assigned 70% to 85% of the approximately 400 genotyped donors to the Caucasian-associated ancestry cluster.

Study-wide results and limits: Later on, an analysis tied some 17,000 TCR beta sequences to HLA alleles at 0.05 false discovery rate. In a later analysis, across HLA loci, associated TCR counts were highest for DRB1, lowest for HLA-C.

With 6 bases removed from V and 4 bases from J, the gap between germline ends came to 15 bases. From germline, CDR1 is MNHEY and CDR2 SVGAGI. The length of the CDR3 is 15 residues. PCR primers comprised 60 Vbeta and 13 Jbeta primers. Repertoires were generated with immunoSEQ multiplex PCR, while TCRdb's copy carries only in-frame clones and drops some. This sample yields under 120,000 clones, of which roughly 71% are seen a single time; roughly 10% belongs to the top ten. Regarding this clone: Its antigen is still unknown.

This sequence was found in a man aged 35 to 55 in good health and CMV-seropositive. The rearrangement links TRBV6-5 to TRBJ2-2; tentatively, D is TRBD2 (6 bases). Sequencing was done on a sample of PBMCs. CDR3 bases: TGTGCCAGCAGACCAAGCGGGCAGCTCACCGGGGAGCTGTTTTTT. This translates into CASRPSGQLTGELFF.